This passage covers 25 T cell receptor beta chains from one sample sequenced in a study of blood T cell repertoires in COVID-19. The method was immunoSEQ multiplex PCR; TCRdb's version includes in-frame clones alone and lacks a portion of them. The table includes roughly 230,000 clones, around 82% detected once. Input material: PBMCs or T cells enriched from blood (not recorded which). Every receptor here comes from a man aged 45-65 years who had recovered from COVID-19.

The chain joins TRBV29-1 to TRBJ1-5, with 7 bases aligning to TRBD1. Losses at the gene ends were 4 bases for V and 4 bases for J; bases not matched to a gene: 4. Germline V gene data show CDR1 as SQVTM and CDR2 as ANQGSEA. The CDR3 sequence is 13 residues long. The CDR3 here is CSVGQGRNQPQHF. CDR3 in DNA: TGCAGCGTTGGACAGGGCCGGAATCAGCCCCAGCATTTT.

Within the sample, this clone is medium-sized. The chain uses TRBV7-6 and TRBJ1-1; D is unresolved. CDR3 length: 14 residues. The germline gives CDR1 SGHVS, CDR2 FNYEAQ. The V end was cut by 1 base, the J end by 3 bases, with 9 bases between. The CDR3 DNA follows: TGTGCCAGCAGCTTAGGTGGAGAGCACACTGAAGCTTTCTTT. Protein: CASSLGGEHTEAFF.

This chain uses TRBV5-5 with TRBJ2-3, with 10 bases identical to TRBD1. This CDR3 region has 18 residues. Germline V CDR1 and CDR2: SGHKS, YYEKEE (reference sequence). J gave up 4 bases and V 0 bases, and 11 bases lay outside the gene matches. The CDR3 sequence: CASSLGRTGGAKADTQYF. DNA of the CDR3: TGTGCCAGCAGCTTGGGTAGGACAGGGGGGGCCAAGGCAGATACGCAGTATTTT.

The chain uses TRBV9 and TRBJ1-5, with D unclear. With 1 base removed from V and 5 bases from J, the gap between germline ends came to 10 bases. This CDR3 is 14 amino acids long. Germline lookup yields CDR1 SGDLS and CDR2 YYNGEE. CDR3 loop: CASSVSPGYQPQHF. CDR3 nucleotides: TGTGCCAGCAGCGTATCGCCAGGATATCAGCCCCAGCATTTT.

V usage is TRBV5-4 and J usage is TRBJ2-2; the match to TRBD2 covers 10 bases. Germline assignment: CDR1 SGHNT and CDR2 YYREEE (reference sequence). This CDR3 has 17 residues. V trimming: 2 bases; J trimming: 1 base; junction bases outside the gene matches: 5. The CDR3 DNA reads TGTGCCAGCAGCTTAGCGGGGGGGATTTTGAACACCGGGGAGCTGTTTTTT. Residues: CASSLAGGILNTGELFF.

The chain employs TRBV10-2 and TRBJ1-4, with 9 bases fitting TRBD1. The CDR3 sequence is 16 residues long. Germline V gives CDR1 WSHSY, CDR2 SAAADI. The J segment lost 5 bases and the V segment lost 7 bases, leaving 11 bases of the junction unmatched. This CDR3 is CASNNRGQGKNEKLFF. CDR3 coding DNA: TGCGCCAGCAATAATCGGGGACAGGGAAAAAATGAAAAACTGTTTTTT.

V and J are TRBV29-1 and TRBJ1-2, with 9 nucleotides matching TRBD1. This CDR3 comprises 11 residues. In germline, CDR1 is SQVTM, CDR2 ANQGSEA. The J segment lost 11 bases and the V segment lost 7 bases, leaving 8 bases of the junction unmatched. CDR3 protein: CSAWDRDSYTF. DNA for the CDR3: TGCAGCGCCTGGGACAGGGACTCGTACACCTTC.

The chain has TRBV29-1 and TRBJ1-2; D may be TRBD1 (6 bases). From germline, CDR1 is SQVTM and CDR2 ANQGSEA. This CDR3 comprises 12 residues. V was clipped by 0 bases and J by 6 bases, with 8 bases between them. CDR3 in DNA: TGCAGCGTTGAAGAGGGGGCCGATGGCTACACCTTC. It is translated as CSVEEGADGYTF.

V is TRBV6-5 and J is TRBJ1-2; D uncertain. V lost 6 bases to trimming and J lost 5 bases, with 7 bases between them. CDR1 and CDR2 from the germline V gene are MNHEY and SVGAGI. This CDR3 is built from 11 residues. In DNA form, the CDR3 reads TGTGCCAGCAGCAGGTTGTATGGCTACACCTTC. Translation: CASSRLYGYTF.

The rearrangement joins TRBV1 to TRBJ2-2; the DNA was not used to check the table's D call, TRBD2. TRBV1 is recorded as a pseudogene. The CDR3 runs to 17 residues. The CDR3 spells CTSSPLREYCWTGELFF. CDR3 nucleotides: TGCACCAGCAGCCCTTTACGGGAGTACTGTTGGACCGGGGAGCTGTTTTTT.

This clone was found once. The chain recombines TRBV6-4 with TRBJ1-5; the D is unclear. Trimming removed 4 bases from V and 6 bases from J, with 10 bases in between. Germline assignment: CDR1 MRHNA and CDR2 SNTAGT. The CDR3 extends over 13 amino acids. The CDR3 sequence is CASSVQEGQPQHF. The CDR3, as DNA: TGTGCCAGCAGTGTCCAGGAGGGTCAGCCCCAGCATTTT.

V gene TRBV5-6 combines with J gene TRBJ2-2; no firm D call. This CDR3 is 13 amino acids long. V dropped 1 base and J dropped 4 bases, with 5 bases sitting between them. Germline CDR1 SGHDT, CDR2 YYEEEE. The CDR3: CASSLTVTGELFF. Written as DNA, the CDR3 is TGTGCCAGCAGCTTGACAGTCACCGGGGAGCTGTTTTTT.

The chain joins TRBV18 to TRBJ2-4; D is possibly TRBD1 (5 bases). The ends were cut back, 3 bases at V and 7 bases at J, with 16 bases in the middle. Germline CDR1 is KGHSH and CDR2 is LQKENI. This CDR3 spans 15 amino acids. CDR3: CASSPGPPRTNIQYF. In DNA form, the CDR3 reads TGTGCCAGCTCACCGGGGCCACCGCGGACCAACATTCAGTACTTC.

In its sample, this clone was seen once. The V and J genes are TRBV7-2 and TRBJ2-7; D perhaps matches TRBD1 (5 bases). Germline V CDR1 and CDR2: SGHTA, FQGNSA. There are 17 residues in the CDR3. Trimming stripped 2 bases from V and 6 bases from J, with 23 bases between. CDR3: CASSLFLSGQGYTEQYF. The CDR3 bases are TGTGCCAGCAGCTTATTCCTCTCTGGGCAGGGTTACACCGAGCAGTACTTC.

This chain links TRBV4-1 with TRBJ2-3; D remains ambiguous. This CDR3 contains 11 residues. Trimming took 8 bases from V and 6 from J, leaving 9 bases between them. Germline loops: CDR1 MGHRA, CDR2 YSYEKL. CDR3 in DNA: TGCGCCAGCGGCAACCTGGATACGCAGTATTTT. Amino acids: CASGNLDTQYF.

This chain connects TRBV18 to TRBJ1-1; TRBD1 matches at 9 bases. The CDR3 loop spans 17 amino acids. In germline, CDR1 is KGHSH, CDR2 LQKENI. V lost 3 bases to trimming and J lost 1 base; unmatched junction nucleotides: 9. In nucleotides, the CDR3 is TGTGCCAGCTCACCTCTAAACAGGGGGCAGGGGAACACTGAAGCTTTCTTT. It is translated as CASSPLNRGQGNTEAFF.

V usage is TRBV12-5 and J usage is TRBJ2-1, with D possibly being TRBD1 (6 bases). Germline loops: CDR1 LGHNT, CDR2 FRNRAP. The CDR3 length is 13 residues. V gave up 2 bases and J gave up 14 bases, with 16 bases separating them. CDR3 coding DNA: TGTGCTAGTGGTTTGTCAGTTTGGGACAAGGAGTTCTTC. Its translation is CASGLSVWDKEFF. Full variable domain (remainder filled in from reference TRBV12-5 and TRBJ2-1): DARVTQTPRHKVTEMGQEVTMRCQPILGHNTVFWYRQTMMQGLELLAYFRNRAPLDDSGMPKDRFSAEMPDATLATLKIQPSEPRDSAVYFCASGLSVWDKEFFGPGTRLTVL.

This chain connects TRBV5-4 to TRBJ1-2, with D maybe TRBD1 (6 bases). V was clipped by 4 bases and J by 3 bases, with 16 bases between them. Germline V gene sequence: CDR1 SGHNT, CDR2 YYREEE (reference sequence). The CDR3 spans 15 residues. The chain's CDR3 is CASSREDRSYYGYTF. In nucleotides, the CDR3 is TGTGCCAGCAGCAGAGAAGACAGGAGTTACTATGGCTACACCTTC.

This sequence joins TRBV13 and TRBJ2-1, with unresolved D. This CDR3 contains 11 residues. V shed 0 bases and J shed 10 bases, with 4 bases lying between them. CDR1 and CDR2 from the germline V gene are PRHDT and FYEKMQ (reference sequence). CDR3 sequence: CASSLGMEQFF. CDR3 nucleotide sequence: TGTGCCAGCAGCTTAGGTATGGAGCAGTTCTTC.

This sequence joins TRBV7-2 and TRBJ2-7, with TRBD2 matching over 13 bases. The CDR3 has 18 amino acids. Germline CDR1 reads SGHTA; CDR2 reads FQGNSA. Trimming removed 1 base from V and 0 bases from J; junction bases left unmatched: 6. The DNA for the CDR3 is TGTGCCAGCAGCTTAGAGGGGGGACTAGCGGGATTCTCCTACGAGCAGTACTTC. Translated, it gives CASSLEGGLAGFSYEQYF.

In nucleotides, the CDR3 is TGCGCCAGCAGCTGGGGACTAGCGGGAGGGAAAACCTACGAGCAGTACTTC. Encoded protein: CASSWGLAGGKTYEQYF. The chain couples TRBV5-1 to TRBJ2-7; TRBD2 aligns across 16 bases. The CDR3 is made up of 17 amino acids. V gave up 3 bases and J gave up 2 bases; unmatched junction bases: 5. Germline V gene lookup returns CDR1 SGHRS and CDR2 YFSETQ.

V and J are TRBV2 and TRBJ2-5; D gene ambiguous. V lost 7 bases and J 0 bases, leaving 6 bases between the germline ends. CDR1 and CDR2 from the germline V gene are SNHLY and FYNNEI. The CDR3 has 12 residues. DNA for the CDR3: TGTGCCAGCAAGGCGGACCAAGAGACCCAGTACTTC. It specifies CASKADQETQYF.

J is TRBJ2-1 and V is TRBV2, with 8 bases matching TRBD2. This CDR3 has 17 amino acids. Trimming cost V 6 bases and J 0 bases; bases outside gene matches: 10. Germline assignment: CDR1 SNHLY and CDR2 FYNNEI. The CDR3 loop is CASRSARGASSYNEQFF. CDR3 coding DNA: TGTGCCAGCAGGTCAGCGCGGGGGGCCAGCTCCTACAATGAGCAGTTCTTC.

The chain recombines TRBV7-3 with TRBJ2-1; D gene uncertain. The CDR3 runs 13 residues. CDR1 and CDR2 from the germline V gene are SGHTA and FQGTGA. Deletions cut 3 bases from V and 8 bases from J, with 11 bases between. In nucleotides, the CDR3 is TGTGCCAGCAGCTTGGTCCCTTTAGATGAGCAGTTCTTC. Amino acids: CASSLVPLDEQFF.

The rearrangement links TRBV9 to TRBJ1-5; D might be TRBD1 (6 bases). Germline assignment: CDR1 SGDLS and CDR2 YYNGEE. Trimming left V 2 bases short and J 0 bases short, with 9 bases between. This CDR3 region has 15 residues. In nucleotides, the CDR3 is TGTGCCAGCAGCGTGGGACAAAATAGCAATCAGCCCCAGCATTTT. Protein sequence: CASSVGQNSNQPQHF.